The 29 T cell receptor beta chains reported below all come from one sample, sequenced in a study of CD8+CD57+ T cells in acquired aplastic anemia. According to the study, genomic DNA was the template for TCR beta VDJ and CDR3 profiling. Each CDR3 protein is one row after TCRdb ran MiXCR on the reads. The table includes 200,000 to 250,000 distinct CDR3 sequences, 61% detected once. The sample comprised sorted CD4+, CD8+, or CD8+CD57+ T cells (not recorded which) from PBMCs. These receptors all stem from a human donor in good health.

The J gene is TRBJ2-5, the V gene TRBV9; 7 bases agree with TRBD2. The germline V gene has CDR1 SGDLS and CDR2 YYNGEE. This CDR3 is built from 15 residues. J lost 2 bases, V lost 2 bases, and 6 bases had no gene match. The CDR3 nucleotides read TGTGCCAGCAGCGTCGGGACTATTTATCAAGAGACCCAGTACTTC. Its translation is CASSVGTIYQETQYF.

In DNA, the CDR3 is TGTGCCAGCAGCCTCGCCGGGACTAGCGGCGGTAGGGAGACCCAGTACTTC. It codes for CASSLAGTSGGRETQYF. The genes are TRBV7-6 and TRBJ2-5, with 11 bases fitting TRBD2. The CDR3 extends over 17 amino acids. Trimming removed 5 bases from V and 5 bases from J; junction bases left unmatched: 13. Germline V gives CDR1 SGHVS, CDR2 FNYEAQ. Full variable domain (missing parts from reference TRBV7-6 and TRBJ2-5): GAGVSQSPRYKVTKRGQDVALRCDPISGHVSLYWYRQALGQGPEFLTYFNYEAQQDKSGLPNDRFSAERPEGSISTLTIQRTEQRDSAMYRCASSLAGTSGGRETQYFGPGTRLLVL.

The chain is built from TRBV7-2 and TRBJ2-1; 11 bases agree with TRBD2. The germline V gene encodes CDR1 SGHTA and CDR2 FQGNSA. The CDR3 has 16 amino acids. Germline trimming cut 3 bases from V and 8 bases from J; bases unmatched to any gene: 9. The CDR3 reads CASSLATSGIGHEQFF. CDR3 nucleotide sequence: TGTGCCAGCAGCTTGGCGACTAGCGGGATTGGTCATGAGCAGTTCTTC.

This chain links TRBV7-9 with TRBJ1-5; D not resolved. The germline V gene has CDR1 SEHNR and CDR2 FQNEAQ (reference sequence). With 4 bases removed from V and 0 bases from J, the gap between germline ends came to 10 bases. The CDR3 spans 15 residues. CDR3 in amino acids: CASSSDKSSNQPQHF. The DNA of the CDR3 is TGTGCCAGCAGCTCCGACAAGTCTAGCAATCAGCCCCAGCATTTT.

This clonotype occurred a few times. The chain uses TRBV19 and TRBJ1-2; 9 bases match TRBD1. The CDR3 is 15 residues long. The V and J ends lost 4 bases and 1 base, in that order; junction bases with no gene match: 4. Germline CDR1 and CDR2: LNHDA and SQIVND (reference sequence). Written as DNA, the CDR3 is TGTGCCAGTAGTAGAGACAGGGGGGTTAACTATGGCTACACCTTC. This encodes CASSRDRGVNYGYTF.

The chain links TRBV2 to TRBJ2-1; tentative D call: TRBD2 (6 bases). Germline CDR1 reads SNHLY; CDR2 reads FYNNEI. This CDR3 has 15 amino acids. V gave up 5 bases and J gave up 0 bases, with 11 bases separating them. This CDR3 reads CASSPGLNSYNEQFF. The CDR3 bases are TGTGCCAGCAGTCCCGGACTAAACTCCTACAATGAGCAGTTCTTC.

This chain uses TRBV10-3 with TRBJ2-3, with 11 positions matching TRBD2. Germline CDR1 reads ENHRY; CDR2 reads SYGVKD. The CDR3 is 15 amino acids. V dropped 6 bases and J dropped 4; count of bases not matched to a gene: 6. In nucleotides, the CDR3 is TGTGCCATCAGCCAGACTAGCGGGGAACCAGATACGCAGTATTTT. This gives the protein CAISQTSGEPDTQYF.

In regard to this clonotype: A much bigger clone sits one base away, suggesting this may be a read error. The chain links TRBV12-3 or TRBV12-4 to TRBJ2-1; a weak D match, TRBD2 (6 bases). The CDR3 length is 15 residues. V dropped 4 bases and J dropped 10 bases, with 20 bases sitting between them. The CDR3 region has the DNA TGTGCCAGCAGTTCGCTTGCCTCAGGGAGCGGGGAGCAGTTCTTC. Its translation: CASSSLASGSGEQFF.

The chain uses TRBV20-1 and TRBJ1-2; 8 bases line up with TRBD1. Trimming removed 5 bases from V and 3 bases from J; junction bases left unmatched: 8. This CDR3 is built from 14 residues. Germline assignment: CDR1 DFQATT and CDR2 SNEGSKA (reference sequence). The CDR3 DNA is TGCAGTGCTCAAGGGACAGGAATTCACTATGGCTACACCTTC. The encoded protein is CSAQGTGIHYGYTF.

This clonotype was seen only a few times. This chain joins TRBV6-1 and TRBJ1-1; D gene ambiguous. The CDR3 has 13 residues. Trimming pared 6 bases from V and 5 bases from J, leaving 13 bases between. Germline assignment: CDR1 MNHNS and CDR2 SASEGT. The DNA for the CDR3 is TGTGCCAGCAGGAGGGCCATGTGGACTGAAGCTTTCTTT. Translating it yields CASRRAMWTEAFF.

This clonotype occurred a few times. The gene calls are TRBV2 and TRBJ1-6; TRBD1 is a possible D gene (5 bases). V was shortened by 6 bases and J by 10 bases, with 13 bases between the two germline ends. The CDR3 has 13 amino acids. Germline V CDR1 and CDR2: SNHLY, FYNNEI. The CDR3 nucleotides read TGTGCCAGCAGGGAAAAGGGGATATCACCCCTCCACTTT. It specifies CASREKGISPLHF.

Turning to this clonotype: An end of the junction does not agree with germline; a read error may underlie this. The chain's CDR3 is CAIREAGEAQLLIF. CDR3 DNA: TGTGCCATCAGAGAAGCGGGAGAGGCCCAACTCCTAATCTTC. The chain is built from TRBV10-3 and TRBJ2-1; 8 nucleotides line up with TRBD2. The germline gives CDR1 ENHRY, CDR2 SYGVKD. The CDR3 has 14 residues.

Worth noting for this clonotype: One end of the junction does not line up with germline, which may come from a read error. This chain connects TRBV7-8 to TRBJ1-1; D is uncertain. This CDR3 has 13 residues. Per germline, CDR1 SGHVS and CDR2 FQNEAQ. The CDR3 loop is CASSLAGSTEASF. CDR3 bases: TGTGCCAGCAGCTTAGCGGGCAGCACTGAAGCTTCCTTT.

In this sample, this clonotype turned up a few times. V usage is TRBV2 and J usage is TRBJ1-1, with 7 bases fitting TRBD1. The germline gives CDR1 SNHLY, CDR2 FYNNEI. The CDR3 covers 12 residues. V lost 9 bases to trimming and J lost 3 bases; unmatched junction nucleotides: 4. CDR3 residues: CARNTGDTEAFF. For the CDR3, the DNA is TGTGCCAGGAATACAGGGGACACTGAAGCTTTCTTT.

This clonotype was seen at least ten times. The chain uses TRBV6-2 or TRBV6-3 and TRBJ2-7; weak D call: TRBD1 (5 bases). V lost 7 bases, J lost 2 bases, and 9 bases lay in between. The germline V gene has CDR1 MNHEY and CDR2 SVGEGT. This CDR3 comprises 12 residues. The CDR3 sequence is CASTAGTYEQYF. The CDR3 DNA is TGTGCCAGCACGGCAGGGACCTACGAGCAGTACTTC.

The chain is built from TRBV10-3 and TRBJ2-1; TRBD1 agrees at 8 bases. Per the germline V gene, CDR1 is ENHRY and CDR2 is SYGVKD. This CDR3 region has 16 residues. V lost 2 bases, J lost 4 bases, and 7 bases stayed unmatched. CDR3 sequence: CAISERQGTPYNEQFF. The CDR3 DNA follows: TGTGCCATCAGTGAGAGACAGGGGACCCCATACAATGAGCAGTTCTTC.

This clonotype has ten or more counts. The germline gene is not matched at one end of the junction; a read error may be the cause. CDR3 DNA: TGCAGTGCTAGTGCGCAGCGGATGAACTACGAGCAGTGCTTC. Amino acids: CSASAQRMNYEQCF. This sequence joins TRBV20-1 and TRBJ2-7; TRBD2 might be the D (5 bases). The germline CDR1 and CDR2 sequences are DFQATT and SNEGSKA (reference sequence). The CDR3 covers 14 residues.

The chain carries TRBV7-9 and TRBJ1-1; D unclear. Looked up from germline, CDR1 is SEHNR and CDR2 is FQNEAQ (reference sequence). The V and J ends lost 3 bases and 5 bases respectively, with 13 bases between them. This CDR3 has 14 amino acids. The DNA for the CDR3 is TGTGCCAGCAGCTTTTCGAGAAGAGAGACTGAAGCTTTCTTT. Its protein product is CASSFSRRETEAFF.

This chain links TRBV7-6 with TRBJ2-1; 8 bases are shared with TRBD2. Germline V gene sequence: CDR1 SGHVS, CDR2 FNYEAQ. The CDR3 is made up of 15 amino acids. V was clipped by 5 bases and J by 5 bases; unmatched bases: 8. In DNA, the CDR3 is TGTGCCAGCAGCCCCCAGGGACTAGGAAACAATGAGCAGTTCTTC. Its protein product is CASSPQGLGNNEQFF. Full variable domain (remainder filled in from reference TRBV7-6 and TRBJ2-1): GAGVSQSPRYKVTKRGQDVALRCDPISGHVSLYWYRQALGQGPEFLTYFNYEAQQDKSGLPNDRFSAERPEGSISTLTIQRTEQRDSAMYRCASSPQGLGNNEQFFGPGTRLTVL.

This chain uses TRBV11-3 with TRBJ1-2; D perhaps matches TRBD1 (6 bases). Trimming cost V 5 bases and J 3 bases, with 13 bases left between them. This CDR3 contains 14 residues. Per the germline V gene, CDR1 is SGHNT and CDR2 is YENEEA. The CDR3: CASSPRGADYGYTF. For the CDR3, the DNA is TGTGCCAGCAGCCCACGGGGGGCGGACTATGGCTACACCTTC.

The gene calls are TRBV5-1 and TRBJ2-5, with TRBD2 matching over 9 bases. The V gene end was trimmed by 2 bases and the J gene end by 1 base; junction bases not matched to a gene: 6. The CDR3 sequence is 16 residues long. Germline CDR1 reads SGHRS; CDR2 reads YFSETQ. CDR3 amino acids: CASSFGGGGAQETQYF. The CDR3 coding sequence is TGCGCCAGCAGCTTCGGGGGCGGGGGGGCCCAAGAGACCCAGTACTTC.

The chain uses TRBV2 and TRBJ2-3; no reliable D call. The CDR3 is 16 residues long. Germline CDR1 reads SNHLY; CDR2 reads FYNNEI. The V end was cut by 4 bases, the J end by 0 bases, with 14 bases between. The CDR3 DNA sequence: TGTGCCAGCAGTGGGTTGGCACCGGATAGCACAGATACGCAGTATTTT. Translation gives CASSGLAPDSTDTQYF.

The chain uses TRBV20-1 and TRBJ2-5; perhaps TRBD1 as D (6 bases). The J call is in doubt because the DNA end fits TRBJ2-7 better. Germline loops: CDR1 DFQATT, CDR2 SNEGSKA (reference sequence). The CDR3 runs to 12 residues. CDR3 nucleotides: TGCAGTGCAAGCCGGGACACCTACGAGCAGTACTTC. Translated, it gives CSASRDTYEQYF.

This chain uses TRBV20-1 with TRBJ2-7, with 14 bases aligning to TRBD2. This CDR3 has 15 amino acids. Germline values: CDR1 DFQATT, CDR2 SNEGSKA (reference sequence). V trimming: 6 bases; J trimming: 5 bases; junction bases outside the gene matches: 9. CDR3 protein: CSALGLAGGRDEQYF. The CDR3 DNA is TGCAGTGCCCTTGGACTAGCGGGGGGCCGGGACGAGCAGTACTTC.

V usage is TRBV5-1 and J usage is TRBJ2-7; D is unclear. CDR3 length equals 11 residues. Germline V gives CDR1 SGHRS, CDR2 YFSETQ. Trimming removed 7 bases from V and 3 bases from J, with 8 bases in between. CDR3 region: CASQAFYEQYF. The CDR3 coding sequence is TGCGCCAGCCAGGCATTCTACGAGCAGTACTTC. Full variable domain (missing parts from reference TRBV5-1 and TRBJ2-7): KAGVTQTPRYLIKTRGQQVTLSCSPISGHRSVSWYQQTPGQGLQFLFEYFSETQRNKGNFPGRFSGRQFSNSRSEMNVSTLELGDSALYLCASQAFYEQYFGPGTRLTVT.

This clonotype was seen repeatedly, ten times or more. The chain carries TRBV5-6 and TRBJ2-7; possible D gene TRBD2, 5 bases. The germline V and J ends were trimmed by 0 bases and 2 bases, with 9 bases remaining between them. In germline, CDR1 is SGHDT, CDR2 YYEEEE. The CDR3 contains 14 residues. The CDR3: CASSLGVGAYEQYF. CDR3 nucleotides: TGTGCCAGCAGCTTGGGGGTGGGAGCCTACGAGCAGTACTTC.

V gene TRBV29-1 combines with J gene TRBJ2-1; maybe TRBD1 (5 bases). V shed 6 bases and J shed 2 bases, with 5 bases lying between them. Looked up from germline, CDR1 is SQVTM and CDR2 is ANQGSEA. The CDR3 has 11 amino acids. CDR3: CSVGAYNEQFF. CDR3 DNA: TGCAGCGTAGGGGCCTACAATGAGCAGTTCTTC.

The chain links TRBV20-1 to TRBJ2-7, with 9 bases lining up with TRBD1. The trim removed 1 base at V and 0 bases at J, leaving 4 bases unmatched. The CDR3 runs to 15 residues. Germline V gives CDR1 DFQATT, CDR2 SNEGSKA (reference sequence). The CDR3 DNA reads as TGCAGTGCTAGAGGGGACAGGGATAACTCCTACGAGCAGTACTTC. Encoded protein: CSARGDRDNSYEQYF.

The chain joins TRBV20-1 to TRBJ1-1; 8 nucleotides match TRBD1. Germline CDR1 reads DFQATT; CDR2 reads SNEGSKA (reference sequence). This CDR3 comprises 14 residues. V lost 3 bases and J lost 5; bases outside the gene matches: 8. The CDR3 spells CSASHGQGVTEAFF. CDR3 DNA sequence: TGCAGTGCTAGTCATGGACAGGGAGTGACTGAAGCTTTCTTT.